These 24 T cell receptor beta chains originate from one sample sequenced in a study of T cell repertoires in cytomegalovirus infection. TCRdb analysed the reads with MiXCR anew, one entry per CDR3 protein. The sample lists 200,000 to 300,000 distinct CDR3 sequences, roughly 10% occurring once. Sequencing used PBMCs. The receptors here all came from a human donor in good health (CMV status not recorded). Some clones in this sample may be carry-over from other donors' samples.

Many counts were recorded for this clonotype. V and J are TRBV6-2 or TRBV6-3 and TRBJ1-1; D not certain. The germline CDR1 and CDR2 sequences are MNHEY and SVGEGT. This CDR3 has 16 residues. V was shortened by 0 bases and J by 0 bases, with 11 bases between the two germline ends. The CDR3 coding sequence is TGTGCCAGCAGTTACTCCCCGACCGAGATGAACACTGAAGCTTTCTTT. Amino acids: CASSYSPTEMNTEAFF.

V gene TRBV18 combines with J gene TRBJ2-5; 12 nucleotides line up with TRBD2. Unmatched junction bases numbered 4, after V lost 3 bases and J lost 5 bases. Germline V gene sequence: CDR1 KGHSH, CDR2 LQKENI. This CDR3 comprises 15 residues. CDR3 DNA sequence: TGTGCCAGCTCACCGACTAGCGGGAGAATGGAGACCCAGTACTTC. Translated: CASSPTSGRMETQYF.

This clonotype has just a few counts. The rearrangement uses TRBV30 and TRBJ1-6, with 7 nucleotides matching TRBD1. Looked up from germline, CDR1 is GTSNPN and CDR2 is SVGIG (reference sequence). The CDR3 is 16 amino acids. The junction had 14 bases not matched to a gene; V was cut back by 3 bases and J by 9 bases. As DNA, the CDR3 is TGTGCCTGGAGCGTATGGAAGGGACAGTTTCCTTCACCCCTCCACTTT. As protein: CAWSVWKGQFPSPLHF.

This clonotype was counted many times. This rearrangement joins TRBV7-2 to TRBJ2-7, with 8 bases lining up with TRBD1. The CDR3 has 15 amino acids. V gave up 5 bases and J gave up 3 bases; unmatched junction bases: 9. The germline V gene encodes CDR1 SGHTA and CDR2 FQGNSA. CDR3: CASSLGQGGGYEQYF. DNA for the CDR3: TGTGCCAGCAGCCTCGGACAGGGTGGAGGCTACGAGCAGTACTTC. The full variable domain, rest sourced from reference TRBV7-2 and TRBJ2-7, is GAGVSQSPSNKVTEKGKDVELRCDPISGHTALYWYRQSLGQGLEFLIYFQGNSAPDKSGLPSDRFSAERTGGSVSTLTIQRTQQEDSAVYLCASSLGQGGGYEQYFGPGTRLTVT.

This clonotype occurred many times. This chain links TRBV7-2 with TRBJ2-7; 7 nucleotides line up with TRBD2. The J segment lost 2 bases and the V segment lost 5 bases, leaving 12 bases of the junction unmatched. This CDR3 region has 16 residues. Germline V gene sequence: CDR1 SGHTA, CDR2 FQGNSA. The CDR3: CASSHTLASPTYEQYF. The CDR3 nucleotides are TGTGCCAGCAGCCACACACTAGCGTCTCCTACCTACGAGCAGTACTTC.

Only a few counts were recorded for this clonotype. The V call is TRBV2, the J call TRBJ2-7; tentatively, D is TRBD1 (6 bases). The CDR3 runs to 13 residues. CDR1 and CDR2 from the germline V gene are SNHLY and FYNNEI. Between the trimmed V and J ends, which lost 7 bases and 6 bases, there was a span of 16 bases. For the CDR3, the DNA is TGTGCCAGCAAGGGGCCAGGGGTGGTCGAGCAGTACTTC. It encodes CASKGPGVVEQYF.

This clonotype was observed a few times. CDR3 protein: CATSRDIGGSASTDTQYF. CDR3 in DNA: TGTGCCACCAGCAGAGATATTGGGGGCTCGGCTAGCACAGATACGCAGTATTTT. This chain connects TRBV15 to TRBJ2-3; possible D gene TRBD1, 6 bases. Deletions cut 0 bases from V and 0 bases from J, with 16 bases between. Germline V gene data show CDR1 as LNHNV and CDR2 as YYDKDF (reference sequence). The CDR3 totals 18 residues.

This clonotype was counted ten times or more. The chain employs TRBV7-2 and TRBJ2-1; TRBD2 agrees at 9 bases. V lost 3 bases, J lost 4 bases, and 7 bases stayed unmatched. Germline CDR1 SGHTA, CDR2 FQGNSA. CDR3 length: 16 amino acids. The CDR3 spells CASSLGGGAPYNEQFF. CDR3 DNA: TGTGCCAGCAGCTTGGGCGGGGGGGCCCCTTACAATGAGCAGTTCTTC.

This clonotype was counted ten times or more. The chain combines TRBV10-3 with TRBJ1-3; D is possibly TRBD1 (5 bases). CDR3 length: 14 amino acids. Trimming took off 10 bases at V and 0 bases at J, with 13 bases between the two ends. Germline CDR1 is ENHRY and CDR2 is SYGVKD. The CDR3 DNA reads as TGTGCCACCGGCCGGGGCGGCTCTGGAAACACCATATATTTT. Translating gives CATGRGGSGNTIYF.

There are many counts of this clonotype. This chain links TRBV7-2 with TRBJ2-2, with D possibly being TRBD2 (5 bases). The CDR3 has 15 amino acids. Trimming cost V 5 bases and J 1 base, with 11 bases left between them. Per germline, CDR1 SGHTA and CDR2 FQGNSA. CDR3 in amino acids: CASSLAGVNTGELFF. CDR3 DNA sequence: TGTGCCAGCAGCCTCGCCGGGGTGAACACCGGGGAGCTGTTTTTT.

The chain recombines TRBV20-1 with TRBJ2-7; 7 nucleotides line up with TRBD2. Trimming cost V 3 bases and J 5 bases; bases outside gene matches: 16. Looked up from germline, CDR1 is DFQATT and CDR2 is SNEGSKA (reference sequence). CDR3 length: 16 residues. CDR3 sequence reads: CSARLPRAGDPNEQYF. The CDR3 nucleotides read TGCAGTGCTAGGCTCCCTAGGGCGGGAGATCCCAACGAGCAGTACTTC.

This clonotype was seen ten or more times. This rearrangement joins TRBV6-2 or TRBV6-3 to TRBJ1-1; 11 bases are shared with TRBD1. This CDR3 spans 14 amino acids. V trimming: 7 bases; J trimming: 8 bases; junction bases outside the gene matches: 9. Germline CDR1 and CDR2: MNHEY and SVGEGT. CDR3 sequence (DNA): TGTGCCAGCATCATCAACCGGGACAGGGGGGAAGCTTTCTTT. Its translation is CASIINRDRGEAFF.

Ten or more counts support this clonotype. The chain joins TRBV7-2 to TRBJ1-2; D not certain. The CDR3 contains 14 residues. With 3 bases removed from V and 2 bases from J, the gap between germline ends came to 10 bases. Germline V gene sequence: CDR1 SGHTA, CDR2 FQGNSA. For the CDR3, the DNA is TGTGCCAGCAGCTTTTCCGTGGTAAACTATGGCTACACCTTC. This encodes CASSFSVVNYGYTF.

This chain links TRBV10-3 with TRBJ1-5; D call uncertain. Trimming removed 3 bases at V and 7 bases at J, with 7 bases between. CDR3 length: 12 residues. Germline assignment: CDR1 ENHRY and CDR2 SYGVKD. For the CDR3, the DNA is TGTGCCATCAGTGAAGGCAGCCAGCCCCAGCATTTT. Amino acid sequence: CAISEGSQPQHF.

Ten or more counts support this clonotype. The chain employs TRBV7-9 and TRBJ2-3; 7 nucleotides agree with TRBD1. The CDR3 is made up of 14 amino acids. V lost 6 bases and J lost 13; bases outside the gene matches: 16. Per the germline V gene, CDR1 is SEHNR and CDR2 is FQNEAQ (reference sequence). The DNA for the CDR3 is TGTGCCAGCAGTCCAACCACAGGGGCCGCGCTAGAGTATTTT. Protein product: CASSPTTGAALEYF.

This clonotype was picked up many times. The chain has TRBV7-3 and TRBJ2-3, with a weak D call TRBD2 (6 bases). CDR3 size: 14 residues. In germline, CDR1 is SGHTA, CDR2 FQGTGA. With 5 bases removed from V and 6 bases from J, the gap between germline ends came to 15 bases. The CDR3 sequence: CASSVGSLADTQYF. In DNA, the CDR3 is TGTGCCAGCAGCGTCGGATCTCTAGCGGATACGCAGTATTTT.

This clonotype showed up many times. V usage is TRBV12-3 or TRBV12-4 and J usage is TRBJ1-1; 11 positions agree with TRBD1. The V gene end was trimmed by 6 bases and the J gene end by 4 bases; junction bases not matched to a gene: 4. The CDR3 runs to 14 residues. CDR3 sequence (DNA): TGTGCCAGCAGGAGCGGGACAGGGGGCACTGAAGCTTTCTTT. This gives the protein CASRSGTGGTEAFF.

This clonotype came up a few times. The V call is TRBV23-1, the J call TRBJ2-7, with 7 bases fitting TRBD1. TRBV23-1 is designated an ORF whose function remains uncertain. The CDR3 is 14 amino acids. Unmatched junction bases numbered 6, after V lost 3 bases and J lost 4 bases. The CDR3 spells CASSHGTVSYEQYF. CDR3 in DNA: TGCGCCAGCAGTCACGGGACAGTGAGTTACGAGCAGTACTTC.

This clonotype was recorded many times. V is TRBV7-9 and J is TRBJ1-1, with 7 positions matching TRBD1. V lost 11 bases to trimming and J lost 6 bases; unmatched junction nucleotides: 9. The CDR3 covers 12 residues. Germline V gives CDR1 SEHNR, CDR2 FQNEAQ (reference sequence). The CDR3 nucleotides are TGTGCCCACGACAGGGATAGTGCTGAAGCTTTCTTT. This codes for CAHDRDSAEAFF.

The J gene is TRBJ2-6, the V gene TRBV28; no clear D gene. CDR1 is MDHEN and CDR2 is SYDVKM in the germline V gene. The V end lost 4 bases, the J end lost 2 bases, and 15 bases lay between the germline ends. The CDR3 length is 17 residues. This CDR3 is CASSSDPPGPGANVLTF. The CDR3 DNA sequence: TGTGCCAGCAGTTCCGATCCCCCGGGCCCTGGGGCCAACGTCCTGACTTTC.

This clonotype has at least ten counts. The rearrangement links TRBV7-2 to TRBJ1-2, with D unclear. This CDR3 is 14 amino acids long. CDR1 is SGHTA and CDR2 is FQGNSA in the germline V gene. The V and J ends lost 9 bases and 0 bases respectively, with 14 bases between them. The CDR3 DNA reads as TGTGCCAGTCCCACTCCCGATACTAACTATGGCTACACCTTC. It is translated as CASPTPDTNYGYTF.

In its sample, this clonotype was seen many times. This chain connects TRBV7-6 to TRBJ2-2; D ambiguous. The V gene's germline CDR1 is SGHVS and CDR2 FNYEAQ. This CDR3 is 14 amino acids long. Trimming took 5 bases from V and 4 from J, leaving 11 bases between them. The DNA for the CDR3 is TGTGCCAGCAGCCGGCGGCCGGGCACCGGGGAGCTGTTTTTT. Translation: CASSRRPGTGELFF.

At least ten counts were recorded for this clonotype. The chain joins TRBV7-8 to TRBJ1-1; 7 bases line up with TRBD1. Germline CDR1 reads SGHVS; CDR2 reads FQNEAQ. V was pared by 6 bases and J by 8 bases, with 6 bases of the junction left unmatched. The CDR3 consists of 12 residues. CDR3 sequence: CASSLQGKEAFF. As DNA, the CDR3 is TGTGCCAGCAGTCTACAGGGGAAAGAAGCTTTCTTT. The full variable domain, its missing parts supplied by reference TRBV7-8 and TRBJ1-1, is GAGVSQSPRYKVAKRGQDVALRCDPISGHVSLFWYQQALGQGPEFLTYFQNEAQLDKSGLPSDRFFAERPEGSVSTLKIQRTQQEDSAVYLCASSLQGKEAFFGQGTRLTVV.

This clonotype was counted at least ten times. V and J are TRBV6-1 and TRBJ2-5, with 9 bases identical to TRBD2. The CDR3 spans 16 residues. Trimming took 1 base from V and 2 from J; bases not matched to a gene: 5. Germline assignment: CDR1 MNHNS and CDR2 SASEGT. CDR3 sequence: CASSEGVSGGQETQYF. The CDR3 bases are TGTGCCAGCAGTGAAGGTGTTAGCGGGGGACAAGAGACCCAGTACTTC.